This TCR beta chain was sequenced during a study of blood T cells in healthy people across ages. Next came a second PCR, run for about 6 to 12 cycles, which used a sample-barcoded 5' primer along with a J-beta primer mix. MiXCR was run by TCRdb on the 5' RACE reads, yielding one entry per CDR3 protein. This sample has 1,500,000 or so distinct CDR3 sequences, with almost 60% found just once. Germline CDR1 reads SGHRS; CDR2 reads YFSETQ. The CDR3 totals 13 residues. The chain employs TRBV5-1 and TRBJ2-5, with D unresolved. The closer fit of TRBJ2-4 to the DNA end suggests the J call may be wrong. This TCR was recovered from a young man in good health. Source material: blood. The CDR3 DNA sequence: TGCGCCAGCAGCTTGGCTTTGAAAAACATTCAGTACTTC. Protein: CASSLALKNIQYF.